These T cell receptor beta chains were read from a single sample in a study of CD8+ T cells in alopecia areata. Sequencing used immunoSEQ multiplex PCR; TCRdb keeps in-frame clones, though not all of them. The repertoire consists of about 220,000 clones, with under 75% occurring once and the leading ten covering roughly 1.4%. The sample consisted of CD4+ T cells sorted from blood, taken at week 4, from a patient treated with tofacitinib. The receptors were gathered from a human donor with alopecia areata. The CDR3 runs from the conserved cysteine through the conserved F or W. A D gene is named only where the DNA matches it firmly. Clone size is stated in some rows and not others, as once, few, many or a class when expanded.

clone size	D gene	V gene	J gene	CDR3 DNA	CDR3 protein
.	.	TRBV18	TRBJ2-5	TGTGCCAGCTCACCTCTACACCAAGAGACCCAGTACTTC	CASSPLHQETQYF
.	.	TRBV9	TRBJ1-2	TGTGCCAGCAGCACCCCCGGGACAAGTTATGGCTACACCTTC	CASSTPGTSYGYTF
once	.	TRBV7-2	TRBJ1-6	TGTGCCAGCAGACGGGAAGAGAGAGCCCTCCACTTT	CASRREERALHF
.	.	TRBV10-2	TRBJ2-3	TGCGCCAGCAAAGGACAGCAGGCGCTTCGGTCGTTCACAGATACGCAGTATTTT	CASKGQQALRSFTDTQYF
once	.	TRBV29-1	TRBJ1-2	TGCAGCGCCGAGTCCGGCGGGTATGGCTACACCTTC	CSAESGGYGYTF
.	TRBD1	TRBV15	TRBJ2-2	TGTGCCACCAGCAGAACCGGGACAGCGAACACCGGGGAGCTGTTTTTT	CATSRTGTANTGELFF
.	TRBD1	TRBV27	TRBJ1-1	TGTGCCAGCAGTTTCCAGGGGGCGAGGACTGAAGCTTTCTTT	CASSFQGARTEAFF
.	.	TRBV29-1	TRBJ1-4	TGCAGCGTTCAGGGGACCTGGAATGAAAAACTGTTTTTT	CSVQGTWNEKLFF
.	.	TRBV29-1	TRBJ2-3	TGCAGCGTTGGGGGGACTGTCACAGATACGCAGTATTTT	CSVGGTVTDTQYF
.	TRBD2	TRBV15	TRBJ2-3	TGTGCCACCAGCAGAGAGCTAGCGGGGGGGAAGAGCACAGATACGCAGTATTTT	CATSRELAGGKSTDTQYF
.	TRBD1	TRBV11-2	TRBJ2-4	TGTGCCAGCAGCTCCACGACAGGGTACATTCAGTACTTC	CASSSTTGYIQYF
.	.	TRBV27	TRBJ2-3	TGTGCCAGCCAGACAGGACCCACAGATACGCAGTATTTT	CASQTGPTDTQYF
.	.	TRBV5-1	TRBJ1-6	TGCGCCAGCAGCTGGGACACAAATTCACCCCTCCACTTT	CASSWDTNSPLHF
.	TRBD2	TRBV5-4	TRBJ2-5	TGTGCCAGCAGCTTGCGGGGGGGAAGATGGGAGACCCAGTACTTC	CASSLRGGRWETQYF
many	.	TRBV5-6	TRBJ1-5	TGTGCCAGCAGCCGGAGCAATCAGCCCCAGCATTTT	CASSRSNQPQHF
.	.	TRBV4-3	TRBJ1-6	TGCGCCAGCAGCCAAGAGGGACCGGAAAAGAGATATTCACCCCTCCACTTT	CASSQEGPEKRYSPLHF
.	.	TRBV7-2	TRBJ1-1	TGTGCCAGCAGCTTAGATAGGACAGTCCTACAAGCTTTCTTT	CASSLDRTVLQAFF
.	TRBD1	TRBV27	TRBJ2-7	TGTGCCAGCAGTCCCGGACAGGGGGCCTTCTACGAGCAGTACTTC	CASSPGQGAFYEQYF
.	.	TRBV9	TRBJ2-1	TGTGCCAGCAGCGTAGGACCTAGGCAGGGGAATGAGCAGTTCTTC	CASSVGPRQGNEQFF
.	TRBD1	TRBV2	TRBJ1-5	TGTGCCAGCAGCAGCGGACAGGGAGACCAGCCCCAGCATTTT	CASSSGQGDQPQHF
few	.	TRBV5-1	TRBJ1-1	TGCGCCAGCAGCGAGGGGGGAAGCCGTGAAGCTTTCTTT	CASSEGGSREAFF
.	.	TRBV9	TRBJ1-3	TGTGCCAGCAGCGCCAACTCCCCCGGGGACACCATATATTTT	CASSANSPGDTIYF
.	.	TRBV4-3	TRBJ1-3	TGCGCCAGCAGCCAAGTCGGTGGCTCTGGAAACACCATATATTTT	CASSQVGGSGNTIYF
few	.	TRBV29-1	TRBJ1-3	TGCAGCGTCCGAGATGGAAACACCATATATTTT	CSVRDGNTIYF
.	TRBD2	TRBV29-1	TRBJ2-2	TGCAGCGTTGTGGGGGGGACCCAAGAGACCGGGGAGCTGTTTTTT	CSVVGGTQETGELFF
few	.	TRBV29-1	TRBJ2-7	TGCAGCGTTGTTAGGGGCTACGAGCAGTACTTC	CSVVRGYEQYF
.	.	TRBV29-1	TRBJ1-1	TGCAGCGTTGAAAGATCCCGGAACACTGAAGCTTTCTTT	CSVERSRNTEAFF
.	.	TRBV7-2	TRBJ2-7	TGTGCCAGCAGCCACGCGGGATCAGTCTCCTACGAGCAGTACTTC	CASSHAGSVSYEQYF
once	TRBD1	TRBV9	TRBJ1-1	TGTGCCAGCAGCGTAGCAGGGGGCCAAATGAACACTGAAGCTTTCTTT	CASSVAGGQMNTEAFF
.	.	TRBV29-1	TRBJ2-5	TGCAGCGTTGGTGGGGCGCTAGTAAAAGAGACCCAGTACTTC	CSVGGALVKETQYF
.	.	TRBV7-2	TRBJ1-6	TGTGCCAGCAGCTTTCAGTCAGGAGTTAATTCACCCCTCCACTTT	CASSFQSGVNSPLHF
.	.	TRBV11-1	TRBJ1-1	TGTGCCAGCAGACCACGATTGACAGGAAAGAACACTGAAGCTTTCTTT	CASRPRLTGKNTEAFF
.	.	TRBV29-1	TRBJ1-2	TGCAGCGTTCTAGGGGTAGAGGATGGCTACACCTTC	CSVLGVEDGYTF